This passage covers 18 T cell receptor beta chains from one sample sequenced in a study of cytomegalovirus exposure and HLA in healthy donors listed by TCRdb under 2017. The library was made by the immunoSEQ multiplex PCR assay. For the multiplex PCR, a mixture combining 60 forward primers for TCR Vbeta segments and 13 reverse primers for TCR Jbeta segments was used. Here the immuneACCESS table is served through TCRdb, limited to in-frame sequences with V and J called. Missing clones are a known gap in these copies; in checked studies unresolved V genes cover under half, and the rest lacks a known reason. Here the sample has under 150,000 clones; roughly three quarters occur a single time. The ten largest clones add up to 1.1% of the sample. Sequencing used PBMCs. These receptors were collected from a male donor in good health and CMV-seronegative.

The CDR3 region is CASSGPTGSAPRNNEQFF. The CDR3 DNA sequence: TGCGCCAGCAGTGGCCCGACAGGGTCGGCCCCTAGGAACAATGAGCAGTTCTTC. V and J are TRBV10-1 and TRBJ2-1; 7 bases line up with TRBD1. Per the germline V gene, CDR1 is WNHNN and CDR2 is SYGVQD (reference sequence). There are 18 residues in the CDR3. The trim removed 4 bases at V and 5 bases at J, leaving 17 bases unmatched.

J is TRBJ1-6 and V is TRBV30; the D gene is possibly TRBD1 (5 bases). The CDR3 runs to 13 residues. V lost 0 bases and J lost 10, with 10 bases in between. Per germline, CDR1 GTSNPN and CDR2 SVGIG (reference sequence). CDR3 bases: TGTGCCTGGAGTGTTGCAGGGAACTCACCCCTCCACTTT. Translating gives CAWSVAGNSPLHF. The whole variable domain, filled in from reference TRBV30 and TRBJ1-6, reads SQTIHQWPATLVQPVGSPLSLECTVEGTSNPNLYWYRQAAGRGLQLLFYSVGIGQISSEVPQNLSASRPQDRQFILSSKKLLLSDSGFYLCAWSVAGNSPLHFGNGTRLTVT.

The rearrangement links TRBV15 to TRBJ1-5, with TRBD1 matching over 7 bases. V lost 3 bases, J lost 4 bases, and 3 bases stayed unmatched. The CDR3 has 14 amino acids. Germline CDR1 reads LNHNV; CDR2 reads YYDKDF (reference sequence). This CDR3 reads CATSSVQGNQPQHF. Here the CDR3 DNA reads TGTGCCACCAGCAGCGTACAGGGGAATCAGCCCCAGCATTTT. The full variable domain, with the rest looked up from reference TRBV15 and TRBJ1-5, is DAMVIQNPRYQVTQFGKPVTLSCSQTLNHNVMYWYQQKSSQAPKLLFHYYDKDFNNEADTPDNFQSRRPNTSFCFLDIRSPGLGDTAMYLCATSSVQGNQPQHFGDGTRLSIL.

The chain recombines TRBV5-1 with TRBJ2-7; possibly TRBD1 for D (6 bases). V gave up 0 bases and J gave up 7 bases, with 14 bases separating them. The CDR3 totals 14 residues. CDR1 and CDR2 from the germline V gene are SGHRS and YFSETQ. CDR3 region: CASSLVGRGVEQYF. DNA of the CDR3: TGCGCCAGCAGCTTGGTTGGCAGGGGAGTGGAGCAGTACTTC.

The chain employs TRBV7-9 and TRBJ1-1; a weak D match, TRBD1 (5 bases). V lost 6 bases and J lost 4, with 12 bases in between. CDR1 and CDR2 (germline): SEHNR, FQNEAQ (reference sequence). CDR3 length: 13 residues. The CDR3 sequence is CASREGRITEAFF. CDR3 sequence (DNA): TGTGCCAGCAGGGAGGGACGGATCACTGAAGCTTTCTTT.

The J gene is TRBJ2-1, the V gene TRBV11-3, with 8 bases fitting TRBD2. V lost 5 bases, J lost 1 base, and 10 bases stayed unmatched. CDR1 is SGHNT and CDR2 is YENEEA in the germline V gene. The CDR3 covers 17 residues. The CDR3 DNA is TGTGCCAGCAGCCCCGCCGGGGGGGGGCGGTCCTACAATGAGCAGTTCTTC. It translates to CASSPAGGGRSYNEQFF.

V usage is TRBV19 and J usage is TRBJ1-6; TRBD1 matches at 9 bases. The CDR3 has 15 amino acids. After removal of 10 bases from V and 7 bases from J, the junction contained 11 bases not matched to a gene. The germline V gene has CDR1 LNHDA and CDR2 SQIVND (reference sequence). The CDR3 DNA reads TGTGCCACCCAGGACAGGGGTCTAGGAAATTCACCCCTCCACTTT. This gives the protein CATQDRGLGNSPLHF.

This clone was detected only a few times. This CDR3 is CAIREGGSNSPLHF. The CDR3 DNA is TGTGCCATCAGGGAGGGAGGGAGCAATTCACCCCTCCACTTT. The chain carries TRBV10-3 and TRBJ1-6; D gene unclear. With 6 bases removed from V and 7 bases from J, the gap between germline ends came to 13 bases. Germline assignment: CDR1 ENHRY and CDR2 SYGVKD. The CDR3 consists of 14 residues.

The CDR3 nucleotides are TGTGCCAGCAGCCGGCAACTAGCGGGGGTGGGGAATGAGCAGTTCTTC. This gives the protein CASSRQLAGVGNEQFF. This chain joins TRBV9 and TRBJ2-1, with 11 bases fitting TRBD2. Trimming removed 4 bases from V and 7 bases from J; junction bases left unmatched: 10. CDR1 and CDR2 from the germline V gene are SGDLS and YYNGEE. This CDR3 is 16 amino acids long.

This chain links TRBV6-6 with TRBJ1-3; D might be TRBD1 (5 bases). This CDR3 has 15 amino acids. Trimming stripped 7 bases from V and 2 bases from J, with 15 bases between. Germline V gene sequence: CDR1 MNHNY, CDR2 SVGAGI (reference sequence). This CDR3 reads CASIIGGVTGNTIYF. CDR3 sequence (DNA): TGTGCCAGCATTATCGGGGGAGTAACTGGAAACACCATATATTTT.

The rearrangement uses TRBV10-3 and TRBJ2-1; 12 nucleotides agree with TRBD2. The CDR3 contains 17 residues. Germline-derived CDR1 and CDR2 are ENHRY and SYGVKD. V shed 6 bases, J shed 1 base, and the junction held 7 bases outside the gene matches. CDR3 sequence reads: CAISPSTSGGSYNEQFF. The CDR3 nucleotides are TGTGCCATCAGCCCATCGACTAGCGGGGGATCCTACAATGAGCAGTTCTTC.

The chain links TRBV6-6 to TRBJ2-1, with 9 bases matching TRBD1. With V trimmed by 8 bases and J by 1 base, 3 bases remained unmatched. CDR1 and CDR2 (germline): MNHNY, SVGAGI (reference sequence). The CDR3 contains 14 residues. The CDR3 DNA reads as TGTGCCAGCCGGACAGGGGTGTCCTACAATGAGCAGTTCTTC. Protein: CASRTGVSYNEQFF.

This clone turned up a few times. V is TRBV11-3 and J is TRBJ2-3, with TRBD2 identical over 11 bases. CDR3 length equals 18 residues. CDR1 is SGHNT and CDR2 is YENEEA in the germline V gene. V dropped 6 bases and J dropped 2; count of bases not matched to a gene: 13. Here the CDR3 reads CASSSRLAGTYLTDTQYF. The CDR3 region has the DNA TGTGCCAGCAGTTCCAGACTAGCGGGAACCTACCTCACAGATACGCAGTATTTT.

The rearrangement joins TRBV21-1 to TRBJ1-1; the table's D call, TRBD1, was not checked against the DNA. TRBV21-1 is termed a pseudogene. The CDR3 covers 15 residues. The CDR3 DNA follows: TGTGCCAGCAGCAAAGGGAAGGGGTGGAACACTGAAGCTTTCTTT. Its protein is CASSKGKGWNTEAFF.

The chain uses TRBV30 and TRBJ1-2, with D possibly matching TRBD1 (6 bases). Trimming removed 7 bases at V and 2 bases at J, with 11 bases between. CDR3 length: 12 residues. CDR1 and CDR2 (germline): GTSNPN, SVGIG (reference sequence). CDR3 residues: CAFRGRNYGYTF. The CDR3 region has the DNA TGTGCCTTCAGGGGTAGAAACTATGGCTACACCTTC.

The chain joins TRBV7-2 to TRBJ2-7, with unresolved D. The CDR3 is made up of 13 amino acids. The V end was cut by 3 bases, the J end by 3 bases, with 9 bases between. CDR1 is SGHTA and CDR2 is FQGNSA in the germline V gene. CDR3 sequence reads: CASSLYSLYEQYF. CDR3 in DNA: TGTGCCAGCAGCTTGTACAGCCTCTACGAGCAGTACTTC.

The CDR3 sequence: CASSMQAGGFNYGYTF. As DNA, the CDR3 is TGTGCCAGTAGTATGCAGGCAGGAGGATTTAACTATGGCTACACCTTC. The rearrangement uses TRBV19 and TRBJ1-2; no clear D. V lost 3 bases and J 1 base, leaving 15 bases between the germline ends. The germline gives CDR1 LNHDA, CDR2 SQIVND (reference sequence). The CDR3 loop spans 16 amino acids.

The sample holds one count of this clone. V gene TRBV2 combines with J gene TRBJ1-1; weak D call: TRBD1 (6 bases). The CDR3 is 14 amino acids. V dropped 7 bases and J dropped 1 base, with 13 bases sitting between them. Germline V gives CDR1 SNHLY, CDR2 FYNNEI. The CDR3 DNA sequence: TGTGCCAGCATTCCTAACAGGGAGAACACTGAAGCTTTCTTT. Its translation: CASIPNRENTEAFF.